This is a list of T cell receptor beta chains from one sample in a study of blood T cell repertoires in COVID-19. Sequencing was performed with immunoSEQ multiplex PCR; in TCRdb, only in-frame clones are kept and a portion is missing. In the table there are around 180,000 clones, about 88% of which are singletons. The sequencing input was peripheral blood. These receptors were obtained from a human donor in a cohort sampled during active COVID-19. Each CDR3 is given with its conserved first and last residue. The D gene is left open where the match is weak. A clone size is listed for some rows: how often the clone was seen (once, few, many), or a class if it is expanded.

d_call | clone_size | j_call | v_call | cdr3_aa | cdr3_nt
- | - | TRBJ1-2 | TRBV28 | CASSLEVSYGYTF | TGTGCCAGCAGTTTGGAGGTGTCCTATGGCTACACCTTC
- | - | TRBJ2-5 | TRBV15 | CATSPLTEQETQYF | TGTGCCACCAGCCCCCTGACAGAACAAGAGACCCAGTACTTC
TRBD1 | - | TRBJ1-4 | TRBV5-1 | CASSSSGTGSHEKLFF | TGCGCCAGCAGCTCATCCGGGACAGGGAGTCATGAAAAACTGTTTTTT
- | - | TRBJ2-2 | TRBV4-3 | CASSQVGNTGELFF | TGCGCCAGCAGCCAAGTCGGGAACACCGGGGAGCTGTTTTTT
- | - | TRBJ1-2 | TRBV10-3 | CAISESSSVRPEGYTF | TGTGCCATCAGTGAGTCGAGTTCCGTCCGTCCCGAGGGCTACACCTTC
TRBD2 | - | TRBJ2-7 | TRBV3-1/TRBV3-2 | CASSPSGGNPYEQYF | TGTGCCAGCAGTCCTAGCGGGGGGAACCCCTACGAGCAGTACTTC
- | - | TRBJ2-1 | TRBV10-3 | CAISVGRGSYNEQFF | TGTGCCATCAGTGTAGGTCGCGGCTCCTACAATGAGCAGTTCTTC
- | once | TRBJ1-1 | TRBV5-5 | CASTLGGALTEAFF | TGTGCCAGCACCCTAGGGGGGGCACTCACTGAAGCTTTCTTT
TRBD2 | - | TRBJ2-3 | TRBV3-1/TRBV3-2 | CASSPTSGGVGDTQYF | TGTGCCAGCAGCCCGACTAGCGGGGGAGTAGGGGATACGCAGTATTTT
- | once | TRBJ2-7 | TRBV9 | CASSVAEEPFYEQYF | TGTGCCAGCAGCGTAGCGGAGGAGCCCTTCTACGAGCAGTACTTC
TRBD1 | - | TRBJ2-7 | TRBV28 | CASSSGGQETYEQYF | TGTGCCAGCAGTTCCGGGGGACAGGAGACCTACGAGCAGTACTTC
TRBD2 | - | TRBJ2-7 | TRBV9 | CASSVELAGSRYEQYF | TGTGCCAGCAGCGTAGAGCTAGCGGGCTCGAGATACGAGCAGTACTTC
TRBD1 | - | TRBJ1-2 | TRBV3-1/TRBV3-2 | CASSQGQGAPGGYTF | TGTGCCAGCAGCCAAGGACAGGGGGCTCCGGGTGGCTACACCTTC
- | - | TRBJ2-5 | TRBV6-5 | CASSSTGETQYF | TGTGCCAGCTCGTCTACGGGAGAGACCCAGTACTTC
- | - | TRBJ1-5 | TRBV18 | CASSPGGSNQPQHF | TGTGCCAGCTCACCAGGGGGGAGCAATCAGCCCCAGCATTTT
- | - | TRBJ2-5 | TRBV15 | CATSRDVASEQETQYF | TGTGCCACCAGCAGAGATGTGGCTAGCGAACAAGAGACCCAGTACTTC
- | - | TRBJ1-2 | TRBV19 | CASKQGAGGFGYTF | TGTGCCAGCAAACAGGGTGCAGGCGGGTTTGGCTACACCTTC
- | - | TRBJ2-7 | TRBV19 | CATRTAQGPYEQYF | TGTGCCACCCGGACCGCACAGGGCCCCTACGAGCAGTACTTC
- | once | TRBJ2-2 | TRBV5-1 | CASSLGQTNTGELFF | TGCGCCAGCAGCTTGGGACAGACGAACACCGGGGAGCTGTTTTTT
TRBD1 | once | TRBJ2-7 | TRBV19 | CASSISTGKGSYEQYF | TGTGCCAGTAGTATCTCGACAGGGAAGGGCTCCTACGAGCAGTACTTC
TRBD1 | - | TRBJ2-3 | TRBV5-8 | CASSRRTGATDTQYF | TGTGCCAGCAGCCGCCGGACAGGGGCGACAGATACGCAGTATTTT
- | - | TRBJ2-3 | TRBV28 | CASISGHSTDTQYF | TGTGCCAGCATTTCGGGACACAGCACAGATACGCAGTATTTT
- | - | TRBJ1-2 | TRBV5-1 | CASSSAPGSGYTF | TGCGCCAGCAGCTCCGCCCCGGGGAGTGGCTACACCTTC
- | - | TRBJ1-2 | TRBV2 | CASSPDRLGYGYTF | TGTGCCAGCAGCCCAGACAGGTTGGGGTATGGCTACACCTTC
TRBD2 | - | TRBJ2-7 | TRBV27 | CASSPLAGFSYEQYF | TGTGCCAGCAGTCCCCTAGCGGGGTTCTCCTACGAGCAGTACTTC
- | - | TRBJ1-1 | TRBV4-1 | CASSPDRYLNTEAFF | TGCGCCAGCAGCCCAGACAGGTACCTGAACACTGAAGCTTTCTTT
- | - | TRBJ2-7 | TRBV28 | CASSLLPERSEQYF | TGTGCCAGCAGTTTATTGCCCGAGCGATCAGAGCAGTACTTC
- | - | TRBJ1-4 | TRBV18 | CASSPQPVRTNEKLFF | TGTGCCAGCTCACCCCAACCGGTGAGAACTAATGAAAAACTGTTTTTT
TRBD1 | few | TRBJ1-2 | TRBV7-2 | CASSAQPGQYLYGYTF | TGTGCCAGCAGCGCACAACCGGGACAGTATCTCTATGGCTACACCTTC
TRBD1 | - | TRBJ1-1 | TRBV7-8 | CASSQMTGGSTEAFF | TGTGCCAGCAGCCAAATGACAGGGGGAAGTACTGAAGCTTTCTTT
TRBD1 | - | TRBJ2-1 | TRBV29-1 | CSVPWGQGKYNEQFF | TGCAGCGTCCCATGGGGACAGGGAAAATACAATGAGCAGTTCTTC
TRBD2 | - | TRBJ2-3 | TRBV7-2 | CASSSGLGRQYF | TGTGCCAGCAGCTCGGGACTAGGTCGCCAGTATTTT
TRBD2 | - | TRBJ2-5 | TRBV29-1 | CSVVGSGGEETQYF | TGCAGCGTTGTGGGTAGCGGGGGGGAAGAGACCCAGTACTTC
- | - | TRBJ1-5 | TRBV5-1 | CASSLEVGGSSNQPQHF | TGCGCCAGCAGCTTGGAGGTCGGGGGGTCAAGCAATCAGCCCCAGCATTTT
- | - | TRBJ2-7 | TRBV5-4 | CASSLRGAGEQYF | TGTGCCAGCAGCCTCCGGGGGGCCGGAGAGCAGTACTTC
TRBD1 | - | TRBJ1-2 | TRBV6-5 | CASSYLKGARAYGYTF | TGTGCCAGCAGTTACCTGAAGGGGGCGCGAGCTTATGGCTACACCTTC
- | - | TRBJ2-1 | TRBV11-1 | CASSFGATHGNEQFF | TGTGCCAGCAGCTTTGGGGCTACACACGGCAATGAGCAGTTCTTC
TRBD1 | - | TRBJ2-6 | TRBV7-2 | CASSLDRESGANVLTF | TGTGCCAGCAGCTTGGACAGGGAGTCTGGGGCCAACGTCCTGACTTTC
- | - | TRBJ2-7 | TRBV5-6 | CASSLEEGGNLRKQYF | TGTGCCAGCAGCTTGGAGGAGGGCGGGAATCTACGGAAGCAGTACTTC
TRBD2 | once | TRBJ2-3 | TRBV5-4 | CASSLGSTSGGVAQYF | TGTGCCAGCAGCTTGGGATCGACTAGCGGGGGGGTGGCGCAGTATTTT
- | - | TRBJ1-5 | TRBV7-2 | CASSPPGREGRGPQHF | TGTGCCAGCAGCCCACCGGGACGGGAGGGCCGGGGGCCCCAGCATTTT
- | - | TRBJ2-3 | TRBV29-1 | CSVDRRSTDTQYF | TGCAGCGTTGATCGGAGGAGCACAGATACGCAGTATTTT
- | - | TRBJ1-2 | TRBV5-8 | CASSLGSYGYTF | TGTGCCAGCAGCTTGGGGAGCTATGGCTACACCTTC
- | - | TRBJ2-7 | TRBV3-1/TRBV3-2 | CASSQALPRGTVYEQYF | TGTGCCAGCAGCCAGGCGCTTCCACGGGGGACAGTCTACGAGCAGTACTTC
- | - | TRBJ2-6 | TRBV11-3 | CASSHSGANVLTF | TGTGCCAGCAGCCACTCTGGGGCCAACGTCCTGACTTTC
TRBD2 | - | TRBJ2-5 | TRBV4-1 | CASAGGQETQYF | TGCGCCAGCGCGGGAGGCCAAGAGACCCAGTACTTC
TRBD1 | - | TRBJ2-3 | TRBV5-4 | CASSFSRRTGGTDTQYF | TGTGCCAGCAGCTTCTCCCGAAGGACAGGTGGGACAGATACGCAGTATTTT
- | - | TRBJ1-1 | TRBV19 | CASSIDQPRNTEAFF | TGTGCCAGTAGTATAGATCAACCCAGGAACACTGAAGCTTTCTTT
TRBD1 | - | TRBJ1-5 | TRBV2 | CASTGQGLSNQPQHF | TGTGCCAGCACGGGACAGGGACTGAGCAATCAGCCCCAGCATTTT
TRBD1 | - | TRBJ1-6 | TRBV30 | CAWSGPGTGFNSPLHF | TGTGCCTGGAGTGGTCCCGGGACAGGGTTTAATTCACCCCTCCACTTT